This TCR beta chain was documented in a study of blood T cell repertoires in COVID-19. Looking at the study overall: Acute-phase and convalescent COVID-19 samples originated in the United States, Italy and Spain.

The length of the CDR3 is 14 residues. Germline CDR1 reads MDHEN; CDR2 reads SYDVKM. V was shortened by 8 bases and J by 1 base, with 12 bases between the two germline ends. Assay: immunoSEQ multiplex PCR; the TCRdb copy retains only in-frame clones and omits some. The data show roughly 300,000 clones, with about 92% seen just once and roughly 20% held by the top ten. The TCR originated in a woman aged 25 to 39 who had recovered from COVID-19. The rearrangement joins TRBV28 to TRBJ1-5; D gene uncertain. The sequenced sample consisted of PBMCs or T cells enriched from blood (not recorded which). In DNA, the CDR3 is TGTGCCAGCCAGTGGGGAGGGAGCAATCAGCCCCAGCATTTT. Translated, it gives CASQWGGSNQPQHF. Filled out from reference TRBV28 and TRBJ1-5, the complete variable domain reads DVKVTQSSRYLVKRTGEKVFLECVQDMDHENMFWYRQDPGLGLRLIYFSYDVKMKEKGDIPEGYSVSREKKERFSLILESASTNQTSMYLCASQWGGSNQPQHFGDGTRLSIL.